This TCR beta chain was documented in a study of long-term antiretroviral therapy in people with HIV. Study context: The study's earliest collections predate the 2015 immediate-ART recommendation by about a decade.

The table lists this clone with a few counts. The CDR3 extends over 16 amino acids. V was pared by 5 bases and J by 6 bases, with 10 bases of the junction left unmatched. Germline CDR1 is SGHTA and CDR2 is FQGTGA. An immunoSEQ assay, version v3.0, was performed at survey level. Per-sample targets for sequencing were about 35,000-50,000 T-cell genomes. This table comes from immunoSEQ multiplex PCR, and its TCRdb copy is limited to in-frame clones, with some not included. This repertoire shows about 42,000 clones, approximately 89% found once; its top ten account for approximately 5%. The sequences come from unsorted PBMCs, collected 0.1 years before starting antiretroviral therapy. The chain employs TRBV7-3 and TRBJ1-6; 7 nucleotides line up with TRBD1. The clonotype originates from a woman in her 50s with HIV. DNA for the CDR3: TGTGCCAGCAGCGCCTTCGGACAGGATGTTAATTCACCCCTCCACTTT. Translated, it gives CASSAFGQDVNSPLHF.